These 13 T cell receptor beta chains originate from one sample sequenced in a study of blood T cell repertoires in COVID-19. The assay was immunoSEQ multiplex PCR, and TCRdb's table has in-frame clones only and misses some. The table lists fewer than 700,000 clones, about 89% of them singletons. The sequenced sample was peripheral blood. The receptors originated from a woman in her fifties or sixties with COVID-19, enrolled during active disease.

This clone appeared once. The chain carries TRBV18 and TRBJ2-6; 9 bases are a match to TRBD1. The length of the CDR3 is 14 residues. Germline V gene sequence: CDR1 KGHSH, CDR2 LQKENI. J gave up 11 bases and V 4 bases, and 6 bases lay outside the gene matches. The CDR3 spells CASSRTQGADVLTF. DNA of the CDR3: TGTGCCAGCTCACGAACACAGGGGGCGGACGTCCTGACTTTC.

This clone appeared once. The chain is built from TRBV5-1 and TRBJ2-5; 8 bases align to TRBD1. J was trimmed by 2 bases and V by 3 bases; bases with no gene match: 9. Germline CDR1 and CDR2: SGHRS and YFSETQ. This CDR3 has 16 residues. The CDR3: CASSSSFRGLQETQYF. The CDR3 DNA follows: TGCGCCAGCAGCTCTTCCTTCAGGGGGCTGCAAGAGACCCAGTACTTC.

V gene TRBV15 combines with J gene TRBJ2-7; tentatively, D is TRBD2 (5 bases). V dropped 0 bases and J dropped 4 bases, with 19 bases sitting between them. Germline loops: CDR1 LNHNV, CDR2 YYDKDF (reference sequence). The CDR3 is 17 residues long. CDR3 bases: TGTGCCACCAGCAGAGATTATGCCCGGGGAGAATCGTACGAGCAGTACTTC. This translates into CATSRDYARGESYEQYF.

This chain joins TRBV7-3 and TRBJ2-1; D is perhaps TRBD2 (5 bases). The V end lost 2 bases, the J end lost 5 bases, and 10 bases lay between the germline ends. Germline assignment: CDR1 SGHTA and CDR2 FQGTGA. This CDR3 region has 14 residues. CDR3 in amino acids: CASSLPRDNNEQFF. CDR3 sequence (DNA): TGTGCCAGCAGCTTACCACGGGATAACAATGAGCAGTTCTTC.

CDR3 in DNA: TGTGCCAGCAGCCGCCCCGAGACCCCTATGGAGGAAGCTTTCTTT. The encoded protein is CASSRPETPMEEAFF. The rearrangement joins TRBV7-3 to TRBJ1-1; D not resolved. The germline gives CDR1 SGHTA, CDR2 FQGTGA. CDR3 length: 15 amino acids. V was trimmed by 5 bases and J by 8 bases, leaving 21 bases between them.

This chain links TRBV5-4 with TRBJ2-1, with 10 bases lining up with TRBD2. The CDR3 contains 13 residues. With 2 bases clipped from V and 9 bases from J, the junction kept 2 bases outside the gene matches. Germline V gives CDR1 SGHNT, CDR2 YYREEE (reference sequence). CDR3 bases: TGTGCCAGCAGCTTAGTAGCGGGGGGTGAGCAGTTCTTC. Translated: CASSLVAGGEQFF.

The chain couples TRBV27 to TRBJ1-1; D remains ambiguous. The germline gives CDR1 MNHEY, CDR2 SMNVEV (reference sequence). CDR3 length: 20 amino acids. V dropped 1 base and J dropped 0 bases, with 24 bases sitting between them. DNA of the CDR3: TGTGCCAGCAGTTTATTTCCGGGTTCTTCCGGTGAGCTCGTGAACACTGAAGCTTTCTTT. Protein product: CASSLFPGSSGELVNTEAFF.

The genes are TRBV12-3 or TRBV12-4 and TRBJ2-3; 9 bases are a match to TRBD1. Germline trimming cut 8 bases from V and 6 bases from J; bases unmatched to any gene: 6. The length of the CDR3 is 13 residues. In DNA, the CDR3 is TGTGCCAGCCGGGGGACAGGGTGGGATACGCAGTATTTT. Protein sequence: CASRGTGWDTQYF.

This chain connects TRBV9 to TRBJ1-1; 8 bases align to TRBD1. This CDR3 region has 15 residues. Germline V gene lookup returns CDR1 SGDLS and CDR2 YYNGEE. J gave up 0 bases and V 4 bases, and 5 bases lay outside the gene matches. CDR3 sequence: CASSPRGQVNTEAFF. The CDR3 nucleotides are TGTGCCAGCAGCCCGAGGGGACAGGTGAACACTGAAGCTTTCTTT.

This chain links TRBV7-3 with TRBJ1-2; tentative D call: TRBD1 (5 bases). Trimming removed 1 base from V and 0 bases from J, with 9 bases in between. The CDR3 has 15 amino acids. The V gene's germline CDR1 is SGHTA and CDR2 FQGTGA. As DNA, the CDR3 is TGTGCCAGCAGCTTAATGACAGTAACTAACTATGGCTACACCTTC. It yields the protein CASSLMTVTNYGYTF.

The DNA of the CDR3 is TGCGCCAGCAGCCAACATTTAGCGGGGCTTTCCTACAATGAGCAGTTCTTC. Protein sequence: CASSQHLAGLSYNEQFF. The chain uses TRBV4-1 and TRBJ2-1, with 8 positions matching TRBD2. Germline CDR1 reads MGHRA; CDR2 reads YSYEKL. Trimming removed 2 bases from V and 1 base from J; junction bases left unmatched: 7. CDR3 length: 17 residues.

The V gene is TRBV19, the J gene TRBJ2-2; unclear D gene. Trimming left V 9 bases short and J 4 bases short, with 24 bases between. This CDR3 region has 17 residues. Germline values: CDR1 LNHDA, CDR2 SQIVND (reference sequence). The CDR3 reads CARTFAPKKIGTGELFF. The DNA of the CDR3 is TGTGCCAGAACGTTTGCACCCAAAAAGATCGGCACCGGGGAGCTGTTTTTT.

CDR3: CASKGTGGTEAFF. As DNA, the CDR3 is TGTGCCAGCAAGGGGACAGGGGGAACTGAAGCTTTCTTT. The J gene is TRBJ1-1, the V gene TRBV27; 11 bases match TRBD1. Germline CDR1 and CDR2: MNHEY and SMNVEV (reference sequence). CDR3 size: 13 residues. The V gene end was trimmed by 7 bases and the J gene end by 5 bases; junction bases not matched to a gene: 3.